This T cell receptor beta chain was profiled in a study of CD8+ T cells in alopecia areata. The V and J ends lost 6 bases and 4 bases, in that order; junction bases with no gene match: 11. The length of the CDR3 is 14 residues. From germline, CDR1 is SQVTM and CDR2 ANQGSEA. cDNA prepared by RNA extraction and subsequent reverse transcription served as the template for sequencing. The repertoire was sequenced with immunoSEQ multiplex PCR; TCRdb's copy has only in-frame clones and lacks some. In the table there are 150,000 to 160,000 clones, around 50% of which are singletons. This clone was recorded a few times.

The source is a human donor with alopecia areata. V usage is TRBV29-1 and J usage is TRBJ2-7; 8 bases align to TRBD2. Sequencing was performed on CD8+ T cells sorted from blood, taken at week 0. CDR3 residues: CSVETTSGEYEQYF. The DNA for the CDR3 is TGCAGCGTCGAAACCACTAGCGGAGAGTACGAGCAGTACTTC.